This T cell receptor beta chain was retrieved from a study of response to subunit inactivated influenza vaccine. This clonotype was seen a few times. V lost 4 bases and J 0 bases, leaving 9 bases between the germline ends. This CDR3 contains 14 residues. TCRdb re-called the RT-PCR reads through MiXCR, storing one row per CDR3 protein. The table lists some 550,000 distinct CDR3 sequences, roughly 25% of them singletons. These data also formed part of another study, on T cells expressing NK-cell markers. That source adds: Making the TCR beta cDNA relied on 5'RACE template switching with UMIs. Within the sequenced cohort of eight donors, seven exhibited HCMV seropositivity and one was seronegative. Similarly, these clonotypes led the CD3+CD56-NKG2C+ fraction as well in several donors.

Sequences were derived from CD4+ T cells sorted from PBMCs, sampled about 13 days after vaccination. The chain employs TRBV12-3 or TRBV12-4 and TRBJ1-1, with D possibly being TRBD1 (6 bases). This sequence originates from a man between 50 and 59 years old who received an inactivated influenza vaccine. CDR3 loop: CASSSGVLNTEAFF. CDR3 DNA sequence: TGTGCCAGCAGTTCAGGGGTCCTGAACACTGAAGCTTTCTTT.